One and the same sample provided the 8 T cell receptor beta chains below, sequenced in a study of blood T cell repertoires in COVID-19. TCRdb's table, derived via immunoSEQ multiplex PCR, lists solely in-frame clones and lacks some. The table shows some 250,000 clones, with about 86% occurring only once. The specimen was peripheral blood. The receptor source for this set is a man between 60 and 70 years old with acute or convalescent COVID-19.

The gene calls are TRBV29-1 and TRBJ1-1; the D is unclear. Germline values: CDR1 SQVTM, CDR2 ANQGSEA. The CDR3 spans 12 residues. The V gene lost 4 bases and the J gene lost 4 bases, with 10 bases spanning the gap. DNA for the CDR3: TGCAGCGTTGGGGAGCAGATCACTGAAGCTTTCTTT. Translating it yields CSVGEQITEAFF. Filled out from reference TRBV29-1 and TRBJ1-1, the complete variable domain reads SAVISQKPSRDICQRGTSLTIQCQVDSQVTMMFWYRQQPGQSLTLIATANQGSEATYESGFVIDKFPISRPNLTFSTLTVSNMSPEDSSIYLCSVGEQITEAFFGQGTRLTVV.

J is TRBJ1-5 and V is TRBV2; no reliable D call. CDR3 length equals 13 residues. Trimming left V 11 bases short and J 7 bases short, with 18 bases between. Germline values: CDR1 SNHLY, CDR2 FYNNEI. The CDR3 DNA reads as TGTGCCTGTCTCTCGAGGGTCGGACAGCCCCAGCATTTT. This codes for CACLSRVGQPQHF.

The count of this clone is one. The rearrangement joins TRBV10-2 to TRBJ1-2; D unclear. This CDR3 spans 15 amino acids. Trimming stripped 2 bases from V and 2 bases from J, with 12 bases between. The germline V gene encodes CDR1 WSHSY and CDR2 SAAADI. This CDR3 is CASSEIGPINYGYTF. The DNA for the CDR3 is TGCGCCAGCAGTGAGATTGGCCCGATAAACTATGGCTACACCTTC.

This clone was seen just once. This chain connects TRBV4-1 to TRBJ1-1; D might be TRBD1 (5 bases). Germline V gene lookup returns CDR1 MGHRA and CDR2 YSYEKL. This CDR3 region has 12 residues. V lost 6 bases, J lost 5 bases, and 10 bases lay in between. CDR3 amino acids: CASSWGGTEAFF. For the CDR3, the DNA is TGCGCCAGCAGTTGGGGGGGGACTGAAGCTTTCTTT.

The chain uses TRBV11-3 and TRBJ1-3, with 7 bases fitting TRBD1. Unmatched junction bases numbered 8, after V lost 5 bases and J lost 4 bases. Germline V gives CDR1 SGHNT, CDR2 YENEEA. The CDR3 contains 15 residues. CDR3 sequence: CASSGSTGSGNTIYF. CDR3 sequence (DNA): TGTGCCAGCAGCGGGTCGACAGGGTCCGGAAACACCATATATTTT.

This clone was observed a single time. The chain combines TRBV29-1 with TRBJ2-5; D is uncertain. This CDR3 has 11 residues. With 3 bases removed from V and 4 bases from J, the gap between germline ends came to 6 bases. Germline loops: CDR1 SQVTM, CDR2 ANQGSEA. The CDR3 loop reads CSVDVRETQYF. CDR3 coding DNA: TGCAGCGTTGATGTGAGAGAGACCCAGTACTTC. Supplemented by reference TRBV29-1 and TRBJ2-5, the full variable domain reads SAVISQKPSRDICQRGTSLTIQCQVDSQVTMMFWYRQQPGQSLTLIATANQGSEATYESGFVIDKFPISRPNLTFSTLTVSNMSPEDSSIYLCSVDVRETQYFGPGTRLLVL.

The chain uses TRBV5-1 and TRBJ1-2, with a weak D call TRBD1 (6 bases). V gave up 4 bases and J gave up 2 bases, with 9 bases separating them. Germline CDR1 SGHRS, CDR2 YFSETQ. The CDR3 loop spans 13 amino acids. The CDR3: CASSRGQNYGYTF. The CDR3 DNA follows: TGCGCCAGCAGCCGCGGACAGAACTATGGCTACACCTTC. Full variable domain (missing parts from reference TRBV5-1 and TRBJ1-2): KAGVTQTPRYLIKTRGQQVTLSCSPISGHRSVSWYQQTPGQGLQFLFEYFSETQRNKGNFPGRFSGRQFSNSRSEMNVSTLELGDSALYLCASSRGQNYGYTFGSGTRLTVV.

The gene calls are TRBV29-1 and TRBJ2-1; 9 positions match TRBD1. The CDR3 consists of 13 residues. Germline CDR1 is SQVTM and CDR2 is ANQGSEA. J was trimmed by 9 bases and V by 7 bases; bases with no gene match: 10. The CDR3 DNA sequence: TGCAGCGGACAAGGGACAGGGATGGGTGAGCAGTTCTTC. Residues: CSGQGTGMGEQFF.